The rows below give T cell receptor beta chains drawn from one sample of a study of cytomegalovirus exposure and HLA in healthy donors. Data came from immunoSEQ multiplex PCR; TCRdb stores just in-frame clones and leaves some out. The sample carries some 99,000 clones, around three quarters recorded once. The sequencing input was PBMCs. The receptors were sampled from a man in his forties or fifties in good health and CMV-seronegative. The CDR3 runs from the conserved cysteine through the conserved F or W. Each record gives: D gene, V gene, J gene, CDR3 protein, CDR3 DNA. A D gene is named only where the DNA matches it firmly.

-	TRBV7-8	TRBJ2-2	CASNPRDSYTGELFF	TGTGCCAGCAACCCGCGGGACAGCTACACCGGGGAGCTGTTTTTT
-	TRBV29-1	TRBJ2-6	CSVFVPGANVLTF	TGCAGCGTTTTCGTCCCTGGGGCCAACGTCCTGACTTTC
-	TRBV7-9	TRBJ2-7	CASSPPGVVSYEQYF	TGTGCCAGCAGCCCCCCCGGGGTCGTCTCCTACGAGCAGTACTTC
TRBD1	TRBV6-5	TRBJ2-7	CASSYDRAYEQYF	TGTGCCAGCAGTTACGACAGGGCCTACGAGCAGTACTTC
TRBD2	TRBV29-1	TRBJ2-5	CSVDRTSGGETQYF	TGCAGCGTTGACAGGACTAGCGGCGGAGAGACCCAGTACTTC
-	TRBV5-5	TRBJ2-1	CASSFAWGGRDNEQFF	TGTGCCAGCAGCTTCGCTTGGGGGGGCCGGGACAATGAGCAGTTCTTC
TRBD1	TRBV4-1	TRBJ1-6	CASSGRQGANSPLHF	TGCGCCAGCAGCGGGCGACAGGGGGCAAATTCACCCCTCCACTTT
-	TRBV6-6	TRBJ2-2	CASTWTENTGELFF	TGTGCCAGCACCTGGACAGAGAACACCGGGGAGCTGTTTTTT
-	TRBV5-6	TRBJ2-7	CASSLDRAYEQYF	TGTGCCAGCAGCTTGGACAGGGCCTACGAGCAGTACTTC
TRBD2	TRBV14	TRBJ2-2	CASSHVPGLAHSPRVAGELFF	TGTGCCAGCAGCCACGTCCCGGGACTAGCCCATTCCCCCCGCGTGGCCGGGGAGCTGTTTTTT
TRBD2	TRBV9	TRBJ2-7	CASSVLAGVQEQYF	TGTGCCAGCAGCGTACTAGCGGGAGTACAGGAGCAGTACTTC
TRBD1	TRBV7-8	TRBJ2-1	CASSWVLTGEENEQFF	TGTGCCAGCAGCTGGGTATTGACAGGGGAGGAGAATGAGCAGTTCTTC
-	TRBV7-9	TRBJ2-7	CSSSSSKLVPGAYEQYF	TGTTCCAGCAGCTCGTCGAAGTTAGTGCCCGGGGCCTACGAGCAGTACTTC
TRBD1	TRBV7-2	TRBJ1-2	CASSSGQGAGYGYTF	TGTGCCAGCAGCTCCGGACAGGGGGCGGGCTATGGCTACACCTTC